This section outlines one TCR beta chain sequence together with its context. This specimen comes from a study of T cell responses to AZD1222 COVID-19 vaccine. CDR3 length equals 14 residues. With V trimmed by 4 bases and J by 9 bases, 11 bases remained unmatched. From germline, CDR1 is MNHEY and CDR2 SVGEGT. TCRdb keeps only in-frame clones here, not all; method: immunoSEQ multiplex PCR. The sample carries 90,000 to 120,000 clones, about 90% recorded once. The material sequenced was peripheral blood, taken on day 0 of AZD1222 vaccination. This rearrangement joins TRBV6-2 or TRBV6-3 to TRBJ2-7; 8 positions match TRBD1. The clonotype was recovered from an adult in good health. CDR3 DNA: TGTGCCAGCAGTTCGGACAGGGATCCTTTGTCGCAGTACTTC. Its translation is CASSSDRDPLSQYF.